This T cell receptor beta chain was captured by sequencing in a study of blood T cell repertoires in COVID-19. This clone was seen many times. Seattle patients were enrolled during active infection and followed longitudinally. The CDR3 totals 13 residues. V was pared by 1 base and J by 3 bases, with 4 bases between. CDR1 and CDR2 from the germline V gene are SEHNR and FQNEAQ (reference sequence). Method: immunoSEQ multiplex PCR; TCRdb's copy keeps in-frame clones and lacks some. This table has about 73,000 clones, 75% to 80% appearing once. The origin of this receptor is a man in his 70s with COVID-19, enrolled during active disease. The chain uses TRBV7-9 and TRBJ2-1; D is uncertain. Sequencing was done on a sample of peripheral blood. This CDR3 reads CASSLVDYNEQFF. CDR3 bases: TGTGCCAGCAGCTTAGTAGACTACAATGAGCAGTTCTTC. Variable domain in full (rest from reference TRBV7-9 and TRBJ2-1): DTGVSQNPRHKITKRGQNVTFRCDPISEHNRLYWYRQTLGQGPEFLTYFQNEAQLEKSRLLSDRFSAERPKGSFSTLEIQRTEQGDSAMYLCASSLVDYNEQFFGPGTRLTVL.